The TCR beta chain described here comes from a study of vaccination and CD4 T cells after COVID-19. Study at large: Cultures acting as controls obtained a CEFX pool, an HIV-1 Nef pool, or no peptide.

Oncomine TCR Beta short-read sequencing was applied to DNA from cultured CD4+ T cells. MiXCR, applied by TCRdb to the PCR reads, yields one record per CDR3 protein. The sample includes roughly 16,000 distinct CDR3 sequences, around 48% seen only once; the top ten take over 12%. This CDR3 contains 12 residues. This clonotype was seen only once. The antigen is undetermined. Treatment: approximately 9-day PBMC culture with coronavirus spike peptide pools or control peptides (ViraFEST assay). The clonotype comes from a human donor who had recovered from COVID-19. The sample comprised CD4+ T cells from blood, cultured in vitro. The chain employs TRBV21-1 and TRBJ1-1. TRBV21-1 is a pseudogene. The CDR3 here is CASMEGSTEAFF. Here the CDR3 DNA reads TGTGCCAGCATGGAGGGTTCCACTGAAGCTTTCTTT.